One sample yielded the 30 T cell receptor beta chains listed below, sequenced in a study of cytomegalovirus exposure and HLA in healthy donors. The PCR contained 60 Vbeta and 13 Jbeta primers. Libraries were prepared by immunoSEQ multiplex PCR; TCRdb keeps only in-frame clonotypes and omits some of them. The sample shows some 200,000 clones, around 83% of them seen only once. The sequenced sample was PBMCs. Receptors were obtained from a woman in her thirties or forties in good health and CMV-seronegative.

The J gene is TRBJ2-5, the V gene TRBV4-2; the match to TRBD1 covers 8 bases. The CDR3 is 14 residues long. Germline lookup yields CDR1 LGHNA and CDR2 YNFKEQ. J lost 2 bases, V lost 4 bases, and 3 bases had no gene match. The CDR3 DNA follows: TGTGCCAGCAGCCCGGGGACAGGTCAAGAGACCCAGTACTTC. Protein: CASSPGTGQETQYF.

The rearrangement joins TRBV28 to TRBJ1-2, with D hard to call. CDR3 size: 13 residues. V was trimmed by 6 bases and J by 7 bases, leaving 15 bases between them. Germline CDR1 reads MDHEN; CDR2 reads SYDVKM. The chain's CDR3 is CASSPFEVSGYTF. The CDR3 DNA sequence: TGTGCCAGCAGCCCCTTCGAGGTTAGTGGCTACACCTTC.

V and J are TRBV7-6 and TRBJ2-7, with TRBD1 matching over 7 bases. Germline-derived CDR1 and CDR2 are SGHVS and FNYEAQ. The CDR3 consists of 14 residues. V lost 1 base, J lost 2 bases, and 2 bases stayed unmatched. DNA for the CDR3: TGTGCCAGCAGCTTAGAGCAGGGGGCCTACGAGCAGTACTTC. Translated, it gives CASSLEQGAYEQYF. Based on the CDR3 plus reference TRBV7-6 and TRBJ2-7, the full variable domain is GAGVSQSPRYKVTKRGQDVALRCDPISGHVSLYWYRQALGQGPEFLTYFNYEAQQDKSGLPNDRFSAERPEGSISTLTIQRTEQRDSAMYRCASSLEQGAYEQYFGPGTRLTVT.

The chain carries TRBV27 and TRBJ1-4; a possible D gene is TRBD1 (6 bases). CDR1 is MNHEY, CDR2 SMNVEV, per germline (reference sequence). The CDR3 covers 15 residues. Trimming shortened V by 6 bases and J by 8 bases, and 19 bases separated the two germline ends. The CDR3 coding sequence is TGTGCCAGCAGGGGAACTGGGGGGGCCAAGGAAAAACTGTTTTTT. Protein product: CASRGTGGAKEKLFF.

The chain uses TRBV5-5 and TRBJ2-5; 10 positions match TRBD1. The CDR3 spans 15 residues. The junction had 8 bases not matched to a gene; V was cut back by 4 bases and J by 5 bases. The germline V gene encodes CDR1 SGHKS and CDR2 YYEKEE (reference sequence). CDR3 protein: CASSRPGQGRETQYF. For the CDR3, the DNA is TGTGCCAGCAGCCGGCCGGGACAGGGGAGGGAGACCCAGTACTTC.

This clone was seen once. The chain uses TRBV4-2 and TRBJ2-7; 11 bases are shared with TRBD2. Trimming cost V 2 bases and J 3 bases; bases outside gene matches: 3. CDR1 is LGHNA, CDR2 YNFKEQ, per germline. This CDR3 region has 15 residues. In nucleotides, the CDR3 is TGTGCCAGCAGCCAACTAGCGGGAGGACACTACGAGCAGTACTTC. Translating it yields CASSQLAGGHYEQYF.

This clone occurred a few times. The rearrangement uses TRBV28 and TRBJ1-1; D may be TRBD1 (5 bases). V dropped 3 bases and J dropped 4 bases, with 18 bases sitting between them. Per germline, CDR1 MDHEN and CDR2 SYDVKM. This CDR3 spans 16 amino acids. In DNA, the CDR3 is TGTGCCAGCAGTTTGATTCAGGGATTCGGGGGCACTGAAGCTTTCTTT. Encoded protein: CASSLIQGFGGTEAFF.

The gene calls are TRBV10-2 and TRBJ2-1, with TRBD2 matching over 12 bases. The trim removed 7 bases at V and 10 bases at J, leaving 17 bases unmatched. The germline CDR1 and CDR2 sequences are WSHSY and SAAADI. CDR3 length: 17 amino acids. CDR3 sequence reads: CASTPPSGLAGSGEQFF. As DNA, the CDR3 is TGCGCCAGCACCCCCCCAAGTGGACTAGCGGGGTCAGGGGAGCAGTTCTTC.

The rearrangement links TRBV27 to TRBJ2-7; TRBD2 aligns across 10 bases. Germline V gene lookup returns CDR1 MNHEY and CDR2 SMNVEV (reference sequence). The CDR3 runs to 13 residues. The V gene end was trimmed by 6 bases and the J gene end by 8 bases; junction bases not matched to a gene: 7. The CDR3 region has the DNA TGTGCCAGCAGGCCAGCTAGCGGGAGTAAGCAGTACTTC. As protein: CASRPASGSKQYF.

The rearrangement links TRBV18 to TRBJ2-7, with 8 bases matching TRBD1. This CDR3 spans 16 amino acids. Losses at the gene ends were 4 bases for V and 7 bases for J; bases not matched to a gene: 15. The germline CDR1 and CDR2 sequences are KGHSH and LQKENI. This CDR3 is CASSQLGQVYIREQYF. The CDR3 DNA reads TGTGCCAGCTCACAGTTGGGACAGGTTTACATTAGGGAGCAGTACTTC.

This clone occurred a few times. The V call is TRBV7-2, the J call TRBJ2-1; 10 bases agree with TRBD2. CDR3 length equals 18 residues. V lost 1 base and J lost 7; bases outside the gene matches: 13. Germline V gene data show CDR1 as SGHTA and CDR2 as FQGNSA. Here the CDR3 reads CASSLVPGLAGVGNEQFF. The CDR3 DNA follows: TGTGCCAGCAGCTTAGTACCGGGGCTAGCGGGAGTCGGAAATGAGCAGTTCTTC.

The CDR3 DNA reads TGTGCCAGCAGTTTCTCCCGAGGGGGCGGGAGGCATGTAGGTTCCTACGAGCAGTACTTC. Translating gives CASSFSRGGGRHVGSYEQYF. This sequence joins TRBV27 and TRBJ2-7; the D gene is possibly TRBD2 (8 bases). V was trimmed by 3 bases and J by 1 base, leaving 28 bases between them. This CDR3 contains 20 residues. From germline, CDR1 is MNHEY and CDR2 SMNVEV (reference sequence).

V is TRBV7-6 and J is TRBJ2-7; 9 bases agree with TRBD2. V gave up 4 bases and J gave up 3 bases; unmatched junction bases: 7. Germline V gene sequence: CDR1 SGHVS, CDR2 FNYEAQ. There are 15 residues in the CDR3. The CDR3 bases are TGTGCCAGCAGCTCCAGACTAGCGGCACACTACGAGCAGTACTTC. As protein: CASSSRLAAHYEQYF.

V usage is TRBV6-1 and J usage is TRBJ2-5, with D hard to call. This CDR3 comprises 13 residues. CDR1 and CDR2 (germline): MNHNS, SASEGT. V gave up 4 bases and J gave up 1 base, with 7 bases separating them. CDR3 sequence (DNA): TGTGCCAGCAGTGCGACATTCCAAGAGACCCAGTACTTC. As protein: CASSATFQETQYF.

This chain connects TRBV19 to TRBJ1-1, with D perhaps TRBD1 (6 bases). V was shortened by 2 bases and J by 0 bases, with 10 bases between the two germline ends. The CDR3 length is 15 residues. Per the germline V gene, CDR1 is LNHDA and CDR2 is SQIVND (reference sequence). The CDR3 bases are TGTGCCAGTAGTATACTGGACAGACTGAACACTGAAGCTTTCTTT. Its protein is CASSILDRLNTEAFF.

In DNA form, the CDR3 reads TGTGCCAGCAGCTTAGAGGGACTAGCGGGTAATGAGCAGTTCTTC. Its translation: CASSLEGLAGNEQFF. This chain links TRBV11-3 with TRBJ2-1; 12 positions match TRBD2. The CDR3 sequence is 15 residues long. Trimming cost V 0 bases and J 7 bases; bases outside gene matches: 1. CDR1 and CDR2 from the germline V gene are SGHNT and YENEEA.

As to this clone: Distinct nucleotide sequences in the sample also encode this CDR3. The chain is built from TRBV19 and TRBJ1-5; TRBD1 agrees at 8 bases. The CDR3 loop spans 14 amino acids. Germline V gene data show CDR1 as LNHDA and CDR2 as SQIVND (reference sequence). Unmatched junction bases numbered 1, after V lost 4 bases and J lost 2 bases. In nucleotides, the CDR3 is TGTGCCAGTAGTACGACAGGGGGCAATCAGCCCCAGCATTTT. Its translation: CASSTTGGNQPQHF. Based on the CDR3 plus reference TRBV19 and TRBJ1-5, the full variable domain is DGGITQSPKYLFRKEGQNVTLSCEQNLNHDAMYWYRQDPGQGLRLIYYSQIVNDFQKGDIAEGYSVSREKKESFPLTVTSAQKNPTAFYLCASSTTGGNQPQHFGDGTRLSIL.

The chain carries TRBV20-1 and TRBJ1-2; no reliable D call. The CDR3 spans 10 residues. Trimming pared 6 bases from V and 2 bases from J, leaving 4 bases between. Germline V gene lookup returns CDR1 DFQATT and CDR2 SNEGSKA (reference sequence). The CDR3 DNA is TGCAGTGCGGCCAACTATGGCTACACCTTC. Translated: CSAANYGYTF.

The chain employs TRBV7-6 and TRBJ2-3; D may be TRBD1 (8 bases). The CDR3 consists of 17 residues. V was clipped by 5 bases and J by 1 base, with 19 bases between them. Germline assignment: CDR1 SGHVS and CDR2 FNYEAQ. CDR3 DNA sequence: TGTGCCAGCAGCCCATTCGCTACAGGGGGGGGCACAGATACGCAGTATTTT. Protein sequence: CASSPFATGGGTDTQYF.

DNA of the CDR3: TGCGCCAGCAGTGCCCTCGGGGGAACCACTGAAGCTTTCTTT. Encoded protein: CASSALGGTTEAFF. The chain uses TRBV10-2 and TRBJ1-1, with D maybe TRBD1 (5 bases). The V gene's germline CDR1 is WSHSY and CDR2 SAAADI. Trimming removed 4 bases at V and 4 bases at J, with 13 bases between. This CDR3 has 14 residues.

This clone showed up just once. The junction departs from the called germline gene at one end, perhaps through a read error. V is TRBV18 and J is TRBJ2-5; TRBD1 aligns across 10 bases. Germline-derived CDR1 and CDR2 are KGHSH and LQKENI. The length of the CDR3 is 14 residues. The CDR3 is CASSPPTGGRSTHF. In nucleotides, the CDR3 is TGTGCCAGCTCACCACCGACAGGGGGCCGAAGCACACACTTC.

The V gene is TRBV6-1, the J gene TRBJ1-2; 7 nucleotides align to TRBD1. With V trimmed by 2 bases and J by 3 bases, 6 bases remained unmatched. Germline V lookup: CDR1 MNHNS, CDR2 SASEGT. The CDR3 runs 15 residues. Here the CDR3 DNA reads TGTGCCAGCAGTGAATTTGGACAGGCCTACTATGGCTACACCTTC. It codes for CASSEFGQAYYGYTF.

The chain has TRBV7-2 and TRBJ2-2; 16 bases fit TRBD2. J gave up 6 bases and V 6 bases, and 7 bases lay outside the gene matches. CDR3 length: 17 residues. The germline V gene encodes CDR1 SGHTA and CDR2 FQGNSA. CDR3 DNA: TGTGCCAGCAGACCGGGACTAGCGGGAGGGATCGCCGGGGAGCTGTTTTTT. Its protein is CASRPGLAGGIAGELFF.

This sequence joins TRBV5-6 and TRBJ2-5; D uncertain. V was trimmed by 0 bases and J by 9 bases, leaving 9 bases between them. This CDR3 is built from 12 residues. Per the germline V gene, CDR1 is SGHDT and CDR2 is YYEEEE. CDR3 sequence (DNA): TGTGCCAGCAGCTTGGGAGTACGGTCCCAGTACTTC. Its protein product is CASSLGVRSQYF. The full variable domain, completed using reference TRBV5-6 and TRBJ2-5, is DAGVTQSPTHLIKTRGQQVTLRCSPKSGHDTVSWYQQALGQGPQFIFQYYEEEERQRGNFPDRFSGHQFPNYSSELNVNALLLGDSALYLCASSLGVRSQYFGPGTRLLVL.

The CDR3 nucleotides are TGCGCCAGCAGCCAGCTTAGGGGGCAGGGGTACACTGAAGCTTTCTTT. Translation: CASSQLRGQGYTEAFF. V is TRBV4-1 and J is TRBJ1-1, with 7 bases lining up with TRBD1. Germline V gene sequence: CDR1 MGHRA, CDR2 YSYEKL. V lost 3 bases and J lost 3; bases outside the gene matches: 10. The CDR3 is 16 amino acids.

The genes are TRBV9 and TRBJ2-5; 8 positions agree with TRBD2. Germline V gene data show CDR1 as SGDLS and CDR2 as YYNGEE. The CDR3 has 15 amino acids. V trimming: 4 bases; J trimming: 4 bases; junction bases outside the gene matches: 9. Written as DNA, the CDR3 is TGTGCCAGCAGCCCCGGGACTAGTCGCGCAGAGACCCAGTACTTC. Protein: CASSPGTSRAETQYF.

The chain recombines TRBV18 with TRBJ2-1; 7 bases map to TRBD1. Trimming took 6 bases from V and 5 from J; bases not matched to a gene: 10. This CDR3 comprises 15 residues. The V gene's germline CDR1 is KGHSH and CDR2 LQKENI. The CDR3 reads CASSDRAIPNNEQFF. Here the CDR3 DNA reads TGTGCCAGCTCCGACAGGGCTATCCCAAACAATGAGCAGTTCTTC.

This rearrangement joins TRBV5-1 to TRBJ2-2; D uncertain. Germline CDR1 and CDR2: SGHRS and YFSETQ. V gave up 0 bases and J gave up 5 bases, with 5 bases separating them. The CDR3 covers 13 residues. The CDR3 reads CASSLGQTGELFF. The CDR3 bases are TGCGCCAGCAGCTTGGGGCAAACCGGGGAGCTGTTTTTT.

This chain joins TRBV7-2 and TRBJ2-7; 8 bases agree with TRBD1. The length of the CDR3 is 16 residues. Germline CDR1 SGHTA, CDR2 FQGNSA. V was pared by 0 bases and J by 6 bases, with 10 bases of the junction left unmatched. The CDR3 coding sequence is TGTGCCAGCAGCTTAGCGCCGGGACAGGTCGTTTCCGAGCAGTACTTC. It specifies CASSLAPGQVVSEQYF.

Comments on this clone: The junction and the germline gene differ at one end; a read error may be behind it. This specimen includes other DNA sequences encoding the same CDR3. The gene calls are TRBV13 and TRBJ2-7; 7 bases are shared with TRBD1. CDR1 is PRHDT and CDR2 is FYEKMQ in the germline V gene (reference sequence). This CDR3 spans 15 amino acids. CDR3 DNA: TGCGCCAGCAGCTTAGGGGGACAGCTAAGCTACGAGCAGTACTTC. Translation: CASSLGGQLSYEQYF. Full variable domain (missing parts from reference TRBV13 and TRBJ2-7): AAGVIQSPRHLIKEKRETATLKCYPIPRHDTVYWYQQGPGQDPQFLISFYEKMQSDKGSIPDRFSAQQFSDYHSELNMSSLELGDSALYFCASSLGGQLSYEQYFGPGTRLTVT.